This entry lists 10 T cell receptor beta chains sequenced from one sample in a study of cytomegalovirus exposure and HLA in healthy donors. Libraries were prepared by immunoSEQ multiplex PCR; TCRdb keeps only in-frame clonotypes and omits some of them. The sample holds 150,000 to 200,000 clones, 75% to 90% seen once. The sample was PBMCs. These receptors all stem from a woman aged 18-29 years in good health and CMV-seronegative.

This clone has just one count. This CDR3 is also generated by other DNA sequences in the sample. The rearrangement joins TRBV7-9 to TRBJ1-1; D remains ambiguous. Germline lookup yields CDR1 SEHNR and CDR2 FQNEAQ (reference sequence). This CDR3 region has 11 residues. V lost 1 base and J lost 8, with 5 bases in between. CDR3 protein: CASSLGLEAFF. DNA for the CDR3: TGTGCCAGCAGCTTAGGTTTAGAAGCTTTCTTT.

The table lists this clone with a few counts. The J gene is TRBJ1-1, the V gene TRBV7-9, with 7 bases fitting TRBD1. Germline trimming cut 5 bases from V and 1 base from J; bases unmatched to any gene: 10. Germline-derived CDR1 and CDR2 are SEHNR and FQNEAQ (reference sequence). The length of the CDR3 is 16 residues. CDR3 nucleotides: TGTGCCAGCAGCCCTCCTCGGACAGGTACGAACACTGAAGCTTTCTTT. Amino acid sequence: CASSPPRTGTNTEAFF.

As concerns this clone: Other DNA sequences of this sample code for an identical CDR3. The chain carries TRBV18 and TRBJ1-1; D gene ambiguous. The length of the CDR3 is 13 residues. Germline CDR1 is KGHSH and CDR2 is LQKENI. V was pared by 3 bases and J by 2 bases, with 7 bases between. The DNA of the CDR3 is TGTGCCAGCTCACCGGGCCTCAACACTGAAGCTTTCTTT. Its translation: CASSPGLNTEAFF.

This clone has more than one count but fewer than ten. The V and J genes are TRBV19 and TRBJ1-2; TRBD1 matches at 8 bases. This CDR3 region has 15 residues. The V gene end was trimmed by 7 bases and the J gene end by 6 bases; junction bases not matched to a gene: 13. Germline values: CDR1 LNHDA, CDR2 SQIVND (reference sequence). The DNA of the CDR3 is TGTGCCAGTACTCTAGTGAGCAGGGGGCAGAATGGCTACACCTTC. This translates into CASTLVSRGQNGYTF.

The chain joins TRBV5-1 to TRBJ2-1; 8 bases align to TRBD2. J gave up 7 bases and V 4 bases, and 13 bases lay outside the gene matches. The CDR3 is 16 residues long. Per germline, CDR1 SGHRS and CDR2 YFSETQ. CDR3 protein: CASSLPGSSGSNEQFF. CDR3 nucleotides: TGCGCCAGCAGCCTCCCGGGGTCTAGCGGGTCGAATGAGCAGTTCTTC.

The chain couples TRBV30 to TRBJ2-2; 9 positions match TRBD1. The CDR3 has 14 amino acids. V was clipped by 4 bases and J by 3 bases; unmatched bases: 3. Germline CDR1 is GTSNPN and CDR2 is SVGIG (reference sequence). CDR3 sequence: CAWKRDRDTGELFF. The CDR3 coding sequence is TGTGCCTGGAAGCGGGACAGGGACACCGGGGAGCTGTTTTTT.

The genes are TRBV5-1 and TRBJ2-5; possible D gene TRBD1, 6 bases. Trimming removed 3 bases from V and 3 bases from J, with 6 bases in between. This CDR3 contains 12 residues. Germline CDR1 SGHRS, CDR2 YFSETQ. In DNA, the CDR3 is TGCGCCAGCAGCTGGACAGAAGAGACCCAGTACTTC. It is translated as CASSWTEETQYF.

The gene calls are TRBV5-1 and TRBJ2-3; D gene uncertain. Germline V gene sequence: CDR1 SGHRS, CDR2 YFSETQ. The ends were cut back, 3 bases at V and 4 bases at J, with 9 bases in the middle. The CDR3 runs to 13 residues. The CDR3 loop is CASSSGSPDTQYF. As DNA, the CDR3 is TGCGCCAGCAGCTCCGGTTCACCAGATACGCAGTATTTT.

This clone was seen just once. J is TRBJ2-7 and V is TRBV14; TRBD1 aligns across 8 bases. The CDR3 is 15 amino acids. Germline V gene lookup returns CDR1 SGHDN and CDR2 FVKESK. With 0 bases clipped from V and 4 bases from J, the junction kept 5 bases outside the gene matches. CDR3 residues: CASSQDPGGRYEQYF. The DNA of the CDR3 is TGTGCCAGCAGCCAAGATCCAGGGGGCAGGTACGAGCAGTACTTC.

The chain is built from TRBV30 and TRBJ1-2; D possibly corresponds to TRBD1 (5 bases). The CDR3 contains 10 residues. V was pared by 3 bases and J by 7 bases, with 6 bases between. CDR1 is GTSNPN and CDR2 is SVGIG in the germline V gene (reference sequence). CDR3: CAWRGPGYTF. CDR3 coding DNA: TGTGCCTGGAGGGGGCCTGGCTACACCTTC.